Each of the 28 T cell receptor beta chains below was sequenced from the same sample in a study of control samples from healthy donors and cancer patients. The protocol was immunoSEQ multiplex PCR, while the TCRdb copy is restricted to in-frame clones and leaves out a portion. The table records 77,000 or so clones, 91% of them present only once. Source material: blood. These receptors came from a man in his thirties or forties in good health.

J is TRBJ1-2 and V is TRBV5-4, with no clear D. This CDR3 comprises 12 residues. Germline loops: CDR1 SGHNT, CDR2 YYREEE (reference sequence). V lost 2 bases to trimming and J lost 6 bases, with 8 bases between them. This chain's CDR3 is CASSFGQDGYTF. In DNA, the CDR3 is TGTGCCAGCAGCTTCGGTCAAGATGGCTACACCTTC.

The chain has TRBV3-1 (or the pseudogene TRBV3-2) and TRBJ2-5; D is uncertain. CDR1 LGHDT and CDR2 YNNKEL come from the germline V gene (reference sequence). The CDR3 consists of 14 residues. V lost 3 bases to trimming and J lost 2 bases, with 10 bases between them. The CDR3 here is CASSHTGSQETQYF. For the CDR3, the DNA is TGTGCCAGCAGCCATACTGGGTCTCAAGAGACCCAGTACTTC.

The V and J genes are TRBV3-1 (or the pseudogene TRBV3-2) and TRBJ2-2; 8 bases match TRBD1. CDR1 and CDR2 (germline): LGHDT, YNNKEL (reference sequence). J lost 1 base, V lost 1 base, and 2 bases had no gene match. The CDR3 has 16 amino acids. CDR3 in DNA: TGTGCCAGCAGCCAAGGGGGGACAGGGAACACCGGGGAGCTGTTTTTT. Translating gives CASSQGGTGNTGELFF.

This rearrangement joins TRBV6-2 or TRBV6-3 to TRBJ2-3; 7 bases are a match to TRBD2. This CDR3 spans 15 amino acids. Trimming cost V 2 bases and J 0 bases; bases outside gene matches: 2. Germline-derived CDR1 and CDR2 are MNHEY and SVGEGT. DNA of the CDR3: TGTGCCAGCAGTTACCGGGGGGATAGCACAGATACGCAGTATTTT. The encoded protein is CASSYRGDSTDTQYF.

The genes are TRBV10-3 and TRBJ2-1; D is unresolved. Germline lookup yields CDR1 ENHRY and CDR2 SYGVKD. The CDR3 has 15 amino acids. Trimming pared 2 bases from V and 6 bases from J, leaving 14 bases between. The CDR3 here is CAISEKSGYLNEQFF. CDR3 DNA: TGTGCCATCAGTGAGAAATCTGGGTACCTCAATGAGCAGTTCTTC.

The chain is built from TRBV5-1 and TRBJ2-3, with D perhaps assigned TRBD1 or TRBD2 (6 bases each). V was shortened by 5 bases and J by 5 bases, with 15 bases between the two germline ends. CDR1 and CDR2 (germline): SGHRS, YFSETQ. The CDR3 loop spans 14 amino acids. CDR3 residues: CASSPGAVLDTQYF. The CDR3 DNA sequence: TGCGCCAGCAGTCCGGGGGCCGTCCTAGATACGCAGTATTTT.

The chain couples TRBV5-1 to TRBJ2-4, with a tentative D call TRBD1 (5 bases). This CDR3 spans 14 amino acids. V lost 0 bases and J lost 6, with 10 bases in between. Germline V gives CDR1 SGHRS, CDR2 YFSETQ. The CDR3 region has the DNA TGCGCCAGCAGCTTGGACCAGGGAAGAAACATTCAGTACTTC. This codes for CASSLDQGRNIQYF.

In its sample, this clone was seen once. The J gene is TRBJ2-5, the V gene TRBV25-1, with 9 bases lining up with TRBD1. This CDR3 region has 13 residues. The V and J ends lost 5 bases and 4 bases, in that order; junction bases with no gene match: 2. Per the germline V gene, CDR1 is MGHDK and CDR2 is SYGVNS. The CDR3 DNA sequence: TGTGCCAGCAGTCGGACAGGGGCAGAGACCCAGTACTTC. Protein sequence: CASSRTGAETQYF.

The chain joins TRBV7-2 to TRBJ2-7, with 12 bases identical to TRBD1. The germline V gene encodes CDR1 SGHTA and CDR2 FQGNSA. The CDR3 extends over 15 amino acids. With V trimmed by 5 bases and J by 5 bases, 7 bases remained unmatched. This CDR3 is CASSHGGTGGNEQYF. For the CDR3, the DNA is TGTGCCAGCAGCCATGGGGGGACAGGGGGCAACGAGCAGTACTTC.

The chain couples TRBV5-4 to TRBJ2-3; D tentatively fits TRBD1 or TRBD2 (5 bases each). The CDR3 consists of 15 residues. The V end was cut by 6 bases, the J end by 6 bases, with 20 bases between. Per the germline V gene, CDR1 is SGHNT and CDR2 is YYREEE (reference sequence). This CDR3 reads CASTLQLGGEDTQYF. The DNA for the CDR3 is TGTGCCAGCACCCTTCAGCTTGGGGGAGAGGATACGCAGTATTTT. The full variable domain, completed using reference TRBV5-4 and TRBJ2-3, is ETGVTQSPTHLIKTRGQQVTLRCSSQSGHNTVSWYQQALGQGPQFIFQYYREEENGRGNFPPRFSGLQFPNYSSELNVNALELDDSALYLCASTLQLGGEDTQYFGPGTRLTVL.

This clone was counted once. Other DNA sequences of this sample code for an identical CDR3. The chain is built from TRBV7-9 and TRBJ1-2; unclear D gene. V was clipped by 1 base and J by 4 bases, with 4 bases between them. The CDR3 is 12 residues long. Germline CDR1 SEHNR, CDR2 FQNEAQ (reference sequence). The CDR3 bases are TGTGCCAGCAGCTTAGGGGGCTATGGCTACACCTTC. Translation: CASSLGGYGYTF. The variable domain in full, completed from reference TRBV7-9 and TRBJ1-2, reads DTGVSQNPRHKITKRGQNVTFRCDPISEHNRLYWYRQTLGQGPEFLTYFQNEAQLEKSRLLSDRFSAERPKGSFSTLEIQRTEQGDSAMYLCASSLGGYGYTFGSGTRLTVV.

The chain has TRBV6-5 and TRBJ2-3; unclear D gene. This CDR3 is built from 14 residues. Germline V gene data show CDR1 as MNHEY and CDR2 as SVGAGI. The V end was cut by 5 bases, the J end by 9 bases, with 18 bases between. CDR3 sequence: CASSQAGQLGTQYF. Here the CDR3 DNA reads TGTGCCAGCAGTCAGGCCGGGCAACTCGGAACGCAGTATTTT.

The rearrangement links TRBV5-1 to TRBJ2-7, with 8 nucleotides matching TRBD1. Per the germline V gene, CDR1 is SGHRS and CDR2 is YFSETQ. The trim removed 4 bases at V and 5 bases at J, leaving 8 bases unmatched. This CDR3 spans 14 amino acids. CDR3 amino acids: CASSVMTGANEQYF. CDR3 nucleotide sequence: TGCGCCAGCAGCGTCATGACAGGGGCTAACGAGCAGTACTTC.

CDR3 nucleotide sequence: TGTGCCAGCAGCGAAGCGACTAGCGGGGGCTACGAGCAGTACTTC. Encoded protein: CASSEATSGGYEQYF. This chain joins TRBV9 and TRBJ2-7, with TRBD2 identical over 12 bases. The junction had 4 bases not matched to a gene; V was cut back by 3 bases and J by 3 bases. CDR3 length: 15 residues. CDR1 and CDR2 (germline): SGDLS, YYNGEE.

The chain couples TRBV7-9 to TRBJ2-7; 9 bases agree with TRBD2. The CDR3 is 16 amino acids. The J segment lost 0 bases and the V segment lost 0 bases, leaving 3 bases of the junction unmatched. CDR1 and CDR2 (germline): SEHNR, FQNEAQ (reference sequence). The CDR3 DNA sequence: TGTGCCAGCAGCTTAGCCGCTAGCGGGGCCTCCTACGAGCAGTACTTC. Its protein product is CASSLAASGASYEQYF.

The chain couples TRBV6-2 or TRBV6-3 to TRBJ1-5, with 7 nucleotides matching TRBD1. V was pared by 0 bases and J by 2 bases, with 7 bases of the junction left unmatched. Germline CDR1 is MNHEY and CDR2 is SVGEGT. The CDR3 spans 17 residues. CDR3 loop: CASSYSEGQGGNQPQHF. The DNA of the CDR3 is TGTGCCAGCAGTTACTCTGAAGGTCAGGGGGGCAATCAGCCCCAGCATTTT.

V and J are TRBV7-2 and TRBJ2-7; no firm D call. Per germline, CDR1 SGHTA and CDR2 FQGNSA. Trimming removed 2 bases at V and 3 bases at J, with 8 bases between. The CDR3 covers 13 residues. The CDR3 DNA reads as TGTGCCAGCAGCTTAAGGCAGTTCTACGAGCAGTACTTC. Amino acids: CASSLRQFYEQYF.

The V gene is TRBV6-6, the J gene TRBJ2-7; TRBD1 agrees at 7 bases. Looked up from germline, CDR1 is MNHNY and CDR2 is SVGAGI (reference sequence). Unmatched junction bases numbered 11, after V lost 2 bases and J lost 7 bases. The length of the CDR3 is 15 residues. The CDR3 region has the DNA TGTGCCAGCAGTTACCCCGGGACAGACCTTATGGAGCAGTACTTC. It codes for CASSYPGTDLMEQYF.

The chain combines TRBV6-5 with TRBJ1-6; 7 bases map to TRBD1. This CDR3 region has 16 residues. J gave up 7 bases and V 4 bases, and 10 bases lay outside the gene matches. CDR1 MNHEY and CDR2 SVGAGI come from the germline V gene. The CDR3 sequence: CASSSNRGVKNSPLHF. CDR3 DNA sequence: TGTGCCAGCAGTTCCAACAGGGGTGTGAAGAATTCACCCCTCCACTTT.

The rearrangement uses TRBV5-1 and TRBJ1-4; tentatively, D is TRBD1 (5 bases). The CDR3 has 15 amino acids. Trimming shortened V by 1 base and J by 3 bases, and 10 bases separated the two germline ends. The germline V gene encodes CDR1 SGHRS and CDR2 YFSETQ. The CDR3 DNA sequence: TGCGCCAGCAGCTTGAATGTGGGGGCTAATGAAAAACTGTTTTTT. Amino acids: CASSLNVGANEKLFF.

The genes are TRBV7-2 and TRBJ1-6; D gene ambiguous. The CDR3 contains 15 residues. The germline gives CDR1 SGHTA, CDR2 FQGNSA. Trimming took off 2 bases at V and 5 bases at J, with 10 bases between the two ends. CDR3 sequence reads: CASSLLGLNNSPLHF. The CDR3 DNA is TGTGCCAGCAGCTTATTGGGTCTGAATAATTCACCCCTCCACTTT.

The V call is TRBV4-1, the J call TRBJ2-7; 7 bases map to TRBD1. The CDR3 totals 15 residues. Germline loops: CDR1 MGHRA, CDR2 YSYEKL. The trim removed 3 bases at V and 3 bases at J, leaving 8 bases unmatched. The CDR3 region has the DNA TGCGCCAGCAGCCAGTCCGGGACAGCAGACTACGAGCAGTACTTC. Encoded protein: CASSQSGTADYEQYF.

DNA of the CDR3: TGTGCCAGCAGCTGGACTAGCGGGAGAGGTGATGAGCAGTTCTTC. It translates to CASSWTSGRGDEQFF. The chain carries TRBV7-3 and TRBJ2-1; 13 nucleotides align to TRBD2. CDR1 is SGHTA and CDR2 is FQGTGA in the germline V gene. This CDR3 has 15 amino acids. V was pared by 4 bases and J by 8 bases, with 5 bases of the junction left unmatched.

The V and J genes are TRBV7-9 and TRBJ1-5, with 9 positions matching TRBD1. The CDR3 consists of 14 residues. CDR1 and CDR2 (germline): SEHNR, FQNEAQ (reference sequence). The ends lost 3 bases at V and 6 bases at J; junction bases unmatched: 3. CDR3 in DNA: TGTGCCAGCAGCTTTGGACAGGGGAGTCAGCCCCAGCATTTT. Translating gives CASSFGQGSQPQHF.

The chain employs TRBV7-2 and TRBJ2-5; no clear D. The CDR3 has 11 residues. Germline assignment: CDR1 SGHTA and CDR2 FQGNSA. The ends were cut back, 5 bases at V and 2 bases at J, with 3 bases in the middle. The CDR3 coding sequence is TGTGCCAGCAGCGCACAAGAGACCCAGTACTTC. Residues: CASSAQETQYF.

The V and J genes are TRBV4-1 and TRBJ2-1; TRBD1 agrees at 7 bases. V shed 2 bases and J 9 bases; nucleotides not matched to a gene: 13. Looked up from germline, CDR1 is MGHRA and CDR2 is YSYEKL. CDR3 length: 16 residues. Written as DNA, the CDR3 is TGCGCCAGCAGCCAATCTAAGACAGGGTCAGAGGCTGAGCAGTTCTTC. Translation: CASSQSKTGSEAEQFF.

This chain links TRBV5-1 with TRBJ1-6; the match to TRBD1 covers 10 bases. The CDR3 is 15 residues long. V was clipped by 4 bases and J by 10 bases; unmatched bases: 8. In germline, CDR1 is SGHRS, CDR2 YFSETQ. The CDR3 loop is CASSPRDRGSSPLHF. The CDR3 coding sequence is TGCGCCAGCAGCCCCCGGGACAGGGGAAGCTCACCCCTCCACTTT.

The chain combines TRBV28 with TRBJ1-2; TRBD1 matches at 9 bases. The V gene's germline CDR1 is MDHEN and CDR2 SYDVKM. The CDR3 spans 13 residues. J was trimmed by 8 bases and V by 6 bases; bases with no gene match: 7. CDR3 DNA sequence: TGTGCCAGCAGGGACAGGGGACTTGGCGGCTACACCTTC. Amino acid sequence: CASRDRGLGGYTF.